This T cell receptor beta chain comes out of a study of blood T cell repertoires in COVID-19. Study background: In each case, the material was cDNA or gDNA derived from T cells, B-cell-depleted T cells, or PBMCs.

In the original workflow: Quantification of nucleated cells was approximated via reference gene primer amplification. TCRdb's copy holds only in-frame clones and misses some; the assay was immunoSEQ multiplex PCR. That table furnishes V, J and clone size, whereas the DNA furnished D and trimming. This sample has 200,000 to 250,000 clones, with 65% to 90% found just once. The V end lost 6 bases, the J end lost 3 bases, and 11 bases lay between the germline ends. Germline V CDR1 and CDR2: MNHEY, SVGEGT. This CDR3 is 13 amino acids long. The Seattle patients, enrolled during active infection, were followed longitudinally.

The receptor comes from a woman between 65 and 79 years old with COVID-19, enrolled during active disease. The sample consisted of peripheral blood. The V call is TRBV6-2 or TRBV6-3, the J call TRBJ1-2, with a weak D call TRBD1 (6 bases). CDR3 nucleotide sequence: TGTGCCAGCAGCAGGACAGACCACTATGGCTACACCTTC. Protein product: CASSRTDHYGYTF.